These 30 T cell receptor beta chains were all obtained from the same sample, sequenced in a study of response to subunit inactivated influenza vaccine (dated by TCRdb to 2016 to 2018). Library creation used RT-PCR. Sequencing used an Illumina HiSeq 2500. TCRdb took the public reads, trimmed them with fastp at Q25, ran MiXCR for clone calling and kept in-frame beta chains. Rows with one shared CDR3 protein collapse into an entry with the most common genes and DNA. The sample has a few hundred thousand distinct CDR3 sequences on record, 12% of them singletons. About 8% of the sample is taken by the ten largest. The source material was non-naive T cells sorted from PBMCs, sampled 14 to 15 days before vaccination. The sample's cell subset or site label, decoded: memory T cell fraction. The receptors derive from a man aged 50-59 years who received an inactivated influenza vaccine. Donor details come from another sample of the same person, matched by shared clones.

The chain combines TRBV6-5 with TRBJ1-2; D unclear. The CDR3 has 15 amino acids. Germline lookup yields CDR1 MNHEY and CDR2 SVGAGI. The V end was cut by 0 bases, the J end by 4 bases, with 12 bases between. CDR3 protein: CASSYSTGELYGYTF. The CDR3 bases are TGTGCCAGCAGTTACTCGACTGGGGAACTCTATGGCTACACCTTC.

This clonotype was seen only a few times. The gene calls are TRBV27 and TRBJ2-1; 7 nucleotides align to TRBD1. This CDR3 region has 14 residues. V was clipped by 6 bases and J by 3 bases; unmatched bases: 5. Looked up from germline, CDR1 is MNHEY and CDR2 is SMNVEV (reference sequence). The CDR3 region is CASRRGPIYNEQFF. The DNA for the CDR3 is TGTGCCAGCAGGAGGGGGCCAATCTACAATGAGCAGTTCTTC.

V is TRBV9 and J is TRBJ2-7, with 7 bases that match TRBD2. This CDR3 spans 15 amino acids. CDR1 is SGDLS, CDR2 YYNGEE, per germline. The V segment lost 4 bases and the J segment 7 bases; nucleotides outside the gene matches: 14. CDR3 in amino acids: CASSPRTSDEGEQYF. CDR3 coding DNA: TGTGCCAGCAGCCCGAGGACTAGTGACGAGGGGGAGCAGTACTTC.

This clonotype was detected only a few times. This chain links TRBV28 with TRBJ2-7; 12 positions agree with TRBD2. The V gene's germline CDR1 is MDHEN and CDR2 SYDVKM. The V gene end was trimmed by 6 bases and the J gene end by 5 bases; junction bases not matched to a gene: 8. CDR3 length: 15 amino acids. The CDR3 region has the DNA TGTGCCAGCAGAGGGGGGACTAGCGGGTGGGACGAGCAGTACTTC. Its protein product is CASRGGTSGWDEQYF.

This clonotype was seen only a few times. The CDR3 DNA sequence: TGTGCCAGCAGAGAAAGGGACAGGGAGATCCAGCCCCAGCATTTT. This gives the protein CASRERDREIQPQHF. The chain couples TRBV6-1 to TRBJ1-5; 9 bases line up with TRBD1. The CDR3 is 15 residues long. After removal of 6 bases from V and 7 bases from J, the junction contained 10 bases not matched to a gene. Germline CDR1 and CDR2: MNHNS and SASEGT.

V gene TRBV2 combines with J gene TRBJ2-3; 10 nucleotides line up with TRBD2. Germline trimming cut 4 bases from V and 5 bases from J; bases unmatched to any gene: 12. This CDR3 is 17 amino acids long. Germline V gene lookup returns CDR1 SNHLY and CDR2 FYNNEI. In DNA, the CDR3 is TGTGCCAGCAGTGGGCTAGCGGGGGCCAACTTATTAGATACGCAGTATTTT. Amino acid sequence: CASSGLAGANLLDTQYF.

The table lists this clonotype with a few counts. This sequence joins TRBV11-2 and TRBJ1-2; D is perhaps TRBD1 (6 bases). The CDR3 runs 15 residues. The germline CDR1 and CDR2 sequences are SGHAT and FQNNGV. Trimming took 1 base from V and 8 from J, leaving 17 bases between them. CDR3 protein: CASSLAQGLFAGYTF. The CDR3 DNA sequence: TGTGCCAGCAGCTTAGCCCAGGGGCTCTTCGCAGGCTACACCTTC.

The table lists this clonotype with many counts. The chain joins TRBV6-1 to TRBJ1-4; D is unresolved. Germline CDR1 is MNHNS and CDR2 is SASEGT. The CDR3 is made up of 14 amino acids. Trimming left V 8 bases short and J 8 bases short, with 18 bases between. CDR3 DNA sequence: TGTGCCAGCCGTAATGAGGCCCCTGGCGAAAAACTGTTTTTT. Translation gives CASRNEAPGEKLFF.

A few counts support this clonotype. This chain joins TRBV18 and TRBJ2-7; D might be TRBD2 (6 bases). This CDR3 has 15 residues. V shed 5 bases and J shed 4 bases, with 18 bases lying between them. CDR1 and CDR2 from the germline V gene are KGHSH and LQKENI. The CDR3, as DNA: TGTGCCAGCTCATGGTCACGGGGGAGCATTTACGAGCAGTACTTC. Protein: CASSWSRGSIYEQYF.

The chain has TRBV29-1 and TRBJ2-3; TRBD2 agrees at 9 bases. V gave up 0 bases and J gave up 0 bases; unmatched junction bases: 4. This CDR3 has 16 residues. CDR1 SQVTM and CDR2 ANQGSEA come from the germline V gene. CDR3 nucleotide sequence: TGCAGCGTTGAAGAAGCTACTAGCGGGAGCACAGATACGCAGTATTTT. Amino acid sequence: CSVEEATSGSTDTQYF.

This clonotype was observed a few times. The genes are TRBV7-2 and TRBJ2-1; a weak D match, TRBD2 (5 bases). V dropped 0 bases and J dropped 5 bases, with 14 bases sitting between them. The CDR3 contains 16 residues. The germline CDR1 and CDR2 sequences are SGHTA and FQGNSA. Written as DNA, the CDR3 is TGTGCCAGCAGCTTAGCGGTCACTAGTGGCCACAATGAGCAGTTCTTC. Encoded protein: CASSLAVTSGHNEQFF.

The chain links TRBV7-8 to TRBJ2-1; tentatively, D is TRBD2 (5 bases). The germline CDR1 and CDR2 sequences are SGHVS and FQNEAQ. V dropped 0 bases and J dropped 6 bases, with 15 bases sitting between them. The CDR3 is made up of 16 amino acids. In nucleotides, the CDR3 is TGTGCCAGCAGCTTAGCAGAGGGATCACCTCCCAATGAGCAGTTCTTC. This sequence encodes CASSLAEGSPPNEQFF.

There are a few counts of this clonotype. The gene calls are TRBV29-1 and TRBJ2-3; the D gene is possibly TRBD2 (6 bases). The CDR3 is made up of 13 amino acids. Germline V gene sequence: CDR1 SQVTM, CDR2 ANQGSEA. V was shortened by 7 bases and J by 4 bases, with 15 bases between the two germline ends. CDR3 in DNA: TGCAGCGCCGGGGGTCTAGCCTCAGATACGCAGTATTTT. This gives the protein CSAGGLASDTQYF.

The chain recombines TRBV12-3 or TRBV12-4 with TRBJ2-6; D ambiguous. Trimming took 5 bases from V and 0 from J, leaving 2 bases between them. The CDR3 is made up of 13 amino acids. The CDR3, as DNA: TGTGCCAGCAGTGACTCTGGGGCCAACGTCCTGACTTTC. It encodes CASSDSGANVLTF.

J is TRBJ2-7 and V is TRBV5-1; D may be TRBD1 (7 bases). The ends were cut back, 4 bases at V and 1 base at J, with 18 bases in the middle. Germline CDR1 reads SGHRS; CDR2 reads YFSETQ. The CDR3 extends over 16 amino acids. The CDR3 loop is CASSGLGGRGSYEQYF. Written as DNA, the CDR3 is TGCGCCAGCAGCGGCCTGGGGGGCAGGGGGTCCTACGAGCAGTACTTC.

There are a few counts of this clonotype. The rearrangement links TRBV15 to TRBJ2-2; D not resolved. Germline V gene sequence: CDR1 LNHNV, CDR2 YYDKDF (reference sequence). This CDR3 spans 16 amino acids. V lost 4 bases, J lost 0 bases, and 12 bases lay in between. CDR3 protein: CATSKQETSNTGELFF. CDR3 DNA: TGTGCCACCAGCAAACAAGAGACATCGAACACCGGGGAGCTGTTTTTT.

This clonotype was seen repeatedly, ten times or more. V usage is TRBV7-9 and J usage is TRBJ2-5; D unresolved. This CDR3 is built from 13 residues. Germline V gene lookup returns CDR1 SEHNR and CDR2 FQNEAQ (reference sequence). V dropped 2 bases and J dropped 1 base, with 5 bases sitting between them. CDR3 bases: TGTGCCAGCAGCTTAAGTGGCCAAGAGACCCAGTACTTC. Translated, it gives CASSLSGQETQYF.

This clonotype was counted between two and nine times. The CDR3 coding sequence is TGTGCCAGCTCACCAATGGGACGTCCCTACGAGCAGTACTTC. It translates to CASSPMGRPYEQYF. The chain carries TRBV18 and TRBJ2-7; the D call may be TRBD1 or TRBD2 (5 bases each). The germline CDR1 and CDR2 sequences are KGHSH and LQKENI. This CDR3 spans 14 amino acids. Trimming stripped 2 bases from V and 2 bases from J, with 10 bases between.

This clonotype was observed many times. This chain joins TRBV4-2 and TRBJ1-2, with 7 bases identical to TRBD1. V gave up 0 bases and J gave up 6 bases; unmatched junction bases: 7. The CDR3 runs to 15 residues. Germline CDR1 and CDR2: LGHNA and YNFKEQ. CDR3 DNA sequence: TGTGCCAGCAGCCAAGAAGGGAAGGGGGCGCATGGCTACACCTTC. This sequence encodes CASSQEGKGAHGYTF.

This clonotype has only a few counts. This chain connects TRBV27 to TRBJ2-7, with 7 bases fitting TRBD1. The CDR3 runs 14 residues. J was trimmed by 1 base and V by 6 bases; bases with no gene match: 6. Germline V gene sequence: CDR1 MNHEY, CDR2 SMNVEV (reference sequence). The CDR3 loop is CASSISRGSYEQYF. CDR3 nucleotides: TGTGCCAGCAGCATATCCAGGGGGTCCTACGAGCAGTACTTC.

A few counts support this clonotype. V and J are TRBV4-1 and TRBJ2-2; tentative D call: TRBD1 (5 bases). Germline CDR1 is MGHRA and CDR2 is YSYEKL. The CDR3 totals 13 residues. Trimming shortened V by 0 bases and J by 15 bases, and 14 bases separated the two germline ends. The CDR3 region is CASSQDAGRAVFF. In DNA form, the CDR3 reads TGCGCCAGCAGCCAAGATGCCGGCAGGGCCGTGTTTTTT.

A remark on this clonotype: The junction differs from germline at one of its ends, possibly a read error. The V and J genes are TRBV20-1 and TRBJ2-5; 11 positions match TRBD2. Germline-derived CDR1 and CDR2 are DFQATT and SNEGSKA (reference sequence). The CDR3 loop spans 15 amino acids. The CDR3 nucleotides read TGCAGTGCTAGGGATCTAGCGGGGGGCCAAGAGACCCAGCACTTC. It specifies CSARDLAGGQETQHF.

The genes are TRBV5-1 and TRBJ2-1, with 11 bases aligning to TRBD2. The CDR3 is 16 residues long. Germline V gene lookup returns CDR1 SGHRS and CDR2 YFSETQ. The J segment lost 6 bases and the V segment lost 4 bases, leaving 9 bases of the junction unmatched. CDR3 nucleotides: TGCGCCAGCAGCGGGGGCGGACTAGCGGGCTCCAATGAGCAGTTCTTC. Translation gives CASSGGGLAGSNEQFF. Full variable domain (outside the CDR3, taken from reference TRBV5-1 and TRBJ2-1): KAGVTQTPRYLIKTRGQQVTLSCSPISGHRSVSWYQQTPGQGLQFLFEYFSETQRNKGNFPGRFSGRQFSNSRSEMNVSTLELGDSALYLCASSGGGLAGSNEQFFGPGTRLTVL.

This clonotype showed up just a few times. V is TRBV7-6 and J is TRBJ1-1; 7 bases match TRBD1. The CDR3 is made up of 13 amino acids. Per the germline V gene, CDR1 is SGHVS and CDR2 is FNYEAQ. Trimming cost V 4 bases and J 4 bases; bases outside gene matches: 3. The CDR3 nucleotides are TGTGCCAGCAGCTCGGACAGGCGCACTGAAGCTTTCTTT. Translating gives CASSSDRRTEAFF.

The chain has TRBV20-1 and TRBJ2-7, with TRBD1 matching 7 bases. The CDR3 has 13 residues. Per germline, CDR1 DFQATT and CDR2 SNEGSKA (reference sequence). The J segment lost 0 bases and the V segment lost 4 bases, leaving 3 bases of the junction unmatched. CDR3 nucleotides: TGCAGTGCTAACGACAGGGCCTCCTACGAGCAGTACTTC. It codes for CSANDRASYEQYF.

The sample holds a few counts of this clonotype. This sequence joins TRBV14 and TRBJ2-3, with 8 bases that match TRBD2. The CDR3 has 18 residues. J gave up 6 bases and V 0 bases, and 14 bases lay outside the gene matches. Germline V gene lookup returns CDR1 SGHDN and CDR2 FVKESK. CDR3: CASSQDRGSGGLRDTQYF. The DNA of the CDR3 is TGTGCCAGCAGCCAAGATCGAGGAAGCGGGGGCCTCAGGGATACGCAGTATTTT.

There are many counts of this clonotype. The V and J genes are TRBV29-1 and TRBJ1-2; D is perhaps TRBD1 (5 bases). This CDR3 comprises 11 residues. V lost 6 bases to trimming and J lost 5 bases, with 10 bases between them. The germline V gene encodes CDR1 SQVTM and CDR2 ANQGSEA. Here the CDR3 reads CSVLQAYGYTF. CDR3 in DNA: TGCAGCGTCCTACAGGCTTATGGCTACACCTTC.

Here the CDR3 reads CASSYPGSGQETQYF. CDR3 DNA: TGTGCCAGCAGCTACCCTGGGTCGGGCCAAGAGACCCAGTACTTC. The rearrangement joins TRBV5-4 to TRBJ2-5; unclear D gene. V lost 3 bases to trimming and J lost 1 base, with 13 bases between them. Germline assignment: CDR1 SGHNT and CDR2 YYREEE (reference sequence). The CDR3 covers 15 residues.

This clonotype was counted between two and nine times. V usage is TRBV5-1 and J usage is TRBJ2-7; D might be TRBD1 or TRBD2, each matching 5 bases. Trimming took off 5 bases at V and 4 bases at J, with 19 bases between the two ends. The CDR3 runs to 15 residues. From germline, CDR1 is SGHRS and CDR2 YFSETQ. The CDR3 sequence: CASSLVGTRGYEQYF. CDR3 DNA: TGCGCCAGCAGTCTGGTCGGGACCAGAGGATACGAGCAGTACTTC.

The V call is TRBV9, the J call TRBJ2-7; 8 nucleotides line up with TRBD1. Per germline, CDR1 SGDLS and CDR2 YYNGEE. V lost 4 bases and J lost 3; bases outside the gene matches: 9. This CDR3 region has 15 residues. The DNA of the CDR3 is TGTGCCAGCAGCCCGACGACAGGGGTTGGCTACGAGCAGTACTTC. Its translation: CASSPTTGVGYEQYF. The full variable domain, with the rest looked up from reference TRBV9 and TRBJ2-7, is DSGVTQTPKHLITATGQRVTLRCSPRSGDLSVYWYQQSLDQGLQFLIQYYNGEERAKGNILERFSAQQFPDLHSELNLSSLELGDSALYFCASSPTTGVGYEQYFGPGTRLTVT.